These 29 T cell receptor beta chains came from one sample sequenced in a study of T cell repertoires in cytomegalovirus infection. TCRdb reprocessed the reads via MiXCR and lists one record per CDR3 protein. This table has about 140,000 distinct CDR3 sequences, under 8.5% appearing once. Material: PBMCs. The source of these receptors is a human donor in good health (CMV status not recorded). Some clones in this sample may be carry-over from other donors' samples.

This clonotype has more than one count but fewer than ten. The chain links TRBV5-5 to TRBJ2-1; TRBD2 matches at 7 bases. The ends lost 4 bases at V and 2 bases at J; junction bases unmatched: 6. This CDR3 contains 15 residues. Germline CDR1 reads SGHKS; CDR2 reads YYEKEE (reference sequence). The CDR3, as DNA: TGTGCCAGCAGCCCGGCGGGGGTTACCTACAATGAGCAGTTCTTC. This codes for CASSPAGVTYNEQFF.

Ten or more counts support this clonotype. The chain's CDR3 is CACSLGSNYGYTF. In DNA, the CDR3 is TGTGCCTGCTCCCTCGGGAGCAACTATGGCTACACCTTC. V is TRBV7-2 and J is TRBJ1-2; D is unresolved. Germline V gene lookup returns CDR1 SGHTA and CDR2 FQGNSA. The V and J ends lost 11 bases and 2 bases respectively, with 15 bases between them. The CDR3 consists of 13 residues.

This clonotype was counted ten times or more. The chain couples TRBV5-1 to TRBJ1-1; maybe TRBD1 (5 bases). CDR3 length: 14 amino acids. Germline V gives CDR1 SGHRS, CDR2 YFSETQ. Trimming cost V 5 bases and J 6 bases, with 17 bases left between them. The CDR3 DNA sequence: TGCGCCAGCAGGGCGGGACCCGGGGGATCTGAAGCTTTCTTT. Amino acids: CASRAGPGGSEAFF.

This clonotype showed up many times. The V and J genes are TRBV9 and TRBJ1-5; 7 positions agree with TRBD1. V lost 3 bases, J lost 5 bases, and 11 bases stayed unmatched. Germline lookup yields CDR1 SGDLS and CDR2 YYNGEE. The CDR3 is 16 residues long. The CDR3 DNA reads as TGTGCCAGCAGCGAAGGGAGTCAGGGGGTGGATCAGCCCCAGCATTTT. It codes for CASSEGSQGVDQPQHF.

In its sample, this clonotype was seen many times. The chain recombines TRBV7-2 with TRBJ2-5, with 10 bases identical to TRBD2. V gave up 5 bases and J gave up 1 base; unmatched junction bases: 7. The CDR3 is 16 residues long. Per germline, CDR1 SGHTA and CDR2 FQGNSA. The CDR3 sequence: CASSEGLAYSQETQYF. The CDR3 bases are TGTGCCAGCAGCGAGGGACTAGCGTACTCCCAAGAGACCCAGTACTTC.

This clonotype was observed at least ten times. The V gene is TRBV7-2, the J gene TRBJ1-3; D remains ambiguous. The CDR3 contains 17 residues. V dropped 1 base and J dropped 0 bases, with 13 bases sitting between them. Germline lookup yields CDR1 SGHTA and CDR2 FQGNSA. CDR3 sequence reads: CASSLGQPDISGNTIYF. Here the CDR3 DNA reads TGTGCCAGCAGCTTAGGGCAGCCAGACATCTCTGGAAACACCATATATTTT.

Ten or more counts support this clonotype. The V and J genes are TRBV7-9 and TRBJ2-7; D gene uncertain. Trimming stripped 1 base from V and 6 bases from J, with 7 bases between. The V gene's germline CDR1 is SEHNR and CDR2 FQNEAQ (reference sequence). The CDR3 runs to 12 residues. The CDR3, as DNA: TGTGCCAGCAGCTTAGGGTCGCGCGAGCAGTACTTC. Encoded protein: CASSLGSREQYF.

The chain employs TRBV6-8 and TRBJ1-5; tentatively, D is TRBD1 (5 bases). CDR1 is MNHGY, CDR2 SAAAGT, per germline. V lost 0 bases and J 2 bases, leaving 5 bases between the germline ends. The CDR3 loop spans 14 amino acids. Here the CDR3 DNA reads TGTGCCAGCAGTTACTCGGGGGGCAATCAGCCCCAGCATTTT. Translation: CASSYSGGNQPQHF.

This clonotype was counted only a few times. The gene calls are TRBV12-3 or TRBV12-4 and TRBJ1-2; D gene uncertain. CDR3 length: 12 amino acids. V lost 6 bases and J lost 5, with 10 bases in between. The DNA for the CDR3 is TGTGCCAGCAGGTCGGGATTGTATGGCTACACCTTC. Translation gives CASRSGLYGYTF.

This clonotype was counted ten times or more. The chain couples TRBV7-9 to TRBJ1-5; TRBD1 matches 11 bases. With V trimmed by 1 base and J by 7 bases, 6 bases remained unmatched. Germline CDR1 is SEHNR and CDR2 is FQNEAQ (reference sequence). This CDR3 region has 16 residues. The chain's CDR3 is CASSLEWTGGGQPQHF. CDR3 sequence (DNA): TGTGCCAGCAGCTTAGAATGGACAGGGGGCGGGCAGCCCCAGCATTTT.

This clonotype was observed at least ten times. The chain employs TRBV7-2 and TRBJ2-2, with a tentative D call TRBD2 (6 bases). The germline V and J ends were trimmed by 5 bases and 3 bases, with 13 bases remaining between them. The V gene's germline CDR1 is SGHTA and CDR2 FQGNSA. CDR3 length: 15 amino acids. In DNA, the CDR3 is TGTGCCAGCAGCGCCCGACTAGGGGACACCGGGGAGCTGTTTTTT. Its translation is CASSARLGDTGELFF.

Only a few counts were recorded for this clonotype. The chain combines TRBV7-2 with TRBJ1-6; 8 positions agree with TRBD1. The CDR3 extends over 15 amino acids. V shed 4 bases, J shed 7 bases, and the junction held 6 bases outside the gene matches. The V gene's germline CDR1 is SGHTA and CDR2 FQGNSA. DNA for the CDR3: TGTGCCAGCAGCTCGTACAGGGGGGGGAATTCACCCCTCCACTTT. Its translation is CASSSYRGGNSPLHF.

Only a few counts were recorded for this clonotype. The chain has TRBV5-1 and TRBJ1-3; no reliable D call. V lost 1 base to trimming and J lost 2 bases, with 10 bases between them. The CDR3 consists of 15 residues. Germline V gene data show CDR1 as SGHRS and CDR2 as YFSETQ. The CDR3 DNA is TGCGCCAGCAGCTTGCCTACATCGGCTGGAAACACCATATATTTT. Its protein is CASSLPTSAGNTIYF.

At least ten counts were recorded for this clonotype. J is TRBJ1-2 and V is TRBV28; the D gene is possibly TRBD1 (6 bases). Per germline, CDR1 MDHEN and CDR2 SYDVKM. The CDR3 covers 12 residues. Trimming removed 4 bases from V and 7 bases from J, with 10 bases in between. CDR3 bases: TGTGCCAGCAGTTCGTACAGGGCTGGCTACACCTTC. This translates into CASSSYRAGYTF.

This clonotype was seen many times. V is TRBV11-1 and J is TRBJ2-7; D is ambiguous. The CDR3 totals 12 residues. The V end was cut by 0 bases, the J end by 3 bases, with 3 bases between. Germline values: CDR1 SGHAT, CDR2 FQDESV (reference sequence). The CDR3 loop reads CASSLADYEQYF. The CDR3 bases are TGTGCCAGCAGCTTAGCCGACTACGAGCAGTACTTC.

This clonotype was seen at least ten times. CDR3 bases: TGTGCCAGCAGCGCCGGGGGGGCACCTGGGATGGAGGTTTACGAGCAGTACTTC. Residues: CASSAGGAPGMEVYEQYF. The chain employs TRBV28 and TRBJ2-7; 8 bases align to TRBD2. With 6 bases clipped from V and 4 bases from J, the junction kept 20 bases outside the gene matches. The CDR3 contains 18 residues. Germline assignment: CDR1 MDHEN and CDR2 SYDVKM.

This clonotype has ten or more counts. The rearrangement uses TRBV19 and TRBJ2-7, with TRBD1 matching over 7 bases. Germline values: CDR1 LNHDA, CDR2 SQIVND (reference sequence). The J segment lost 3 bases and the V segment lost 6 bases, leaving 8 bases of the junction unmatched. The CDR3 extends over 14 amino acids. CDR3 region: CASSPRDRNYEQYF. CDR3 DNA sequence: TGTGCCAGTAGCCCTCGGGACAGAAACTACGAGCAGTACTTC.

CDR3 protein: CASSVGLVSYEQYF. The CDR3 nucleotides read TGTGCCAGCAGCGTCGGACTAGTCTCCTACGAGCAGTACTTC. V gene TRBV9 combines with J gene TRBJ2-7; 7 bases match TRBD2. CDR1 and CDR2 (germline): SGDLS, YYNGEE. J was trimmed by 0 bases and V by 2 bases; bases with no gene match: 2. There are 14 residues in the CDR3. The entire variable domain, with the rest obtained from reference TRBV9 and TRBJ2-7, is as follows: DSGVTQTPKHLITATGQRVTLRCSPRSGDLSVYWYQQSLDQGLQFLIQYYNGEERAKGNILERFSAQQFPDLHSELNLSSLELGDSALYFCASSVGLVSYEQYFGPGTRLTVT.

The chain uses TRBV7-9 and TRBJ2-7; TRBD2 matches at 9 bases. Trimming removed 1 base from V and 5 bases from J; junction bases left unmatched: 9. The CDR3 has 16 amino acids. Germline CDR1 is SEHNR and CDR2 is FQNEAQ (reference sequence). The CDR3 DNA sequence: TGTGCCAGCAGCTTAGAGGCTAGCGGGGCGAAACACGAGCAGTACTTC. Its translation is CASSLEASGAKHEQYF.

This clonotype was observed at least ten times. V is TRBV2 and J is TRBJ2-7; 8 bases map to TRBD2. The germline V gene has CDR1 SNHLY and CDR2 FYNNEI. CDR3 length equals 14 residues. Trimming removed 6 bases from V and 3 bases from J; junction bases left unmatched: 7. CDR3 coding DNA: TGTGCCAGCAGCGTAGGACTAGCCGGCTACGAGCAGTACTTC. Its protein product is CASSVGLAGYEQYF.

This clonotype was counted at least ten times. V gene TRBV4-2 combines with J gene TRBJ1-1; 8 bases are a match to TRBD1. Germline V gene sequence: CDR1 LGHNA, CDR2 YNFKEQ. V lost 3 bases to trimming and J lost 6 bases; unmatched junction nucleotides: 12. The CDR3 spans 16 residues. This CDR3 reads CASSHRSRGQSPEAFF. CDR3 sequence (DNA): TGTGCCAGCAGCCATCGCTCCAGGGGGCAATCTCCTGAAGCTTTCTTT.

The chain links TRBV7-2 to TRBJ1-1, with no clear D. Germline V gives CDR1 SGHTA, CDR2 FQGNSA. This CDR3 contains 17 residues. V was trimmed by 0 bases and J by 3 bases, leaving 17 bases between them. The CDR3 here is CASSLAGSGPTDTEAFF. In DNA, the CDR3 is TGTGCCAGCAGCTTAGCCGGCTCGGGTCCGACGGACACTGAAGCTTTCTTT.

This clonotype was seen at least ten times. The chain links TRBV28 to TRBJ2-2, with D unclear. The V end was cut by 6 bases, the J end by 0 bases, with 5 bases between. The CDR3 is 13 residues long. Germline V CDR1 and CDR2: MDHEN, SYDVKM. The CDR3 spells CASRRSNTGELFF. CDR3 DNA sequence: TGTGCCAGCAGGAGGTCGAACACCGGGGAGCTGTTTTTT. The full variable domain, with the rest looked up from reference TRBV28 and TRBJ2-2, is DVKVTQSSRYLVKRTGEKVFLECVQDMDHENMFWYRQDPGLGLRLIYFSYDVKMKEKGDIPEGYSVSREKKERFSLILESASTNQTSMYLCASRRSNTGELFFGEGSRLTVL.

The sample holds many counts of this clonotype. The V call is TRBV6-2 or TRBV6-3, the J call TRBJ1-1; the D gene is possibly TRBD1 (6 bases). Trimming took off 2 bases at V and 7 bases at J, with 11 bases between the two ends. CDR1 is MNHEY and CDR2 is SVGEGT in the germline V gene. The CDR3 covers 13 residues. CDR3 sequence reads: CASSYRADSEAFF. Here the CDR3 DNA reads TGTGCCAGCAGTTACCGGGCGGACAGTGAAGCTTTCTTT.

This clonotype was counted many times. This chain joins TRBV7-8 and TRBJ2-1, with 7 positions matching TRBD2. The V gene's germline CDR1 is SGHVS and CDR2 FQNEAQ. This CDR3 is 12 amino acids long. Germline trimming cut 0 bases from V and 10 bases from J; bases unmatched to any gene: 0. This CDR3 reads CASSLARGEQFF. For the CDR3, the DNA is TGTGCCAGCAGCTTAGCGCGGGGGGAGCAGTTCTTC. Combining the CDR3 with reference TRBV7-8 and TRBJ2-1 gives the whole variable domain GAGVSQSPRYKVAKRGQDVALRCDPISGHVSLFWYQQALGQGPEFLTYFQNEAQLDKSGLPSDRFFAERPEGSVSTLKIQRTQQEDSAVYLCASSLARGEQFFGPGTRLTVL.

This clonotype was observed a handful of times. The chain is built from TRBV2 and TRBJ2-1; D is uncertain. The germline CDR1 and CDR2 sequences are SNHLY and FYNNEI. Trimming removed 3 bases from V and 4 bases from J, with 10 bases in between. The CDR3 is 14 amino acids. CDR3 DNA: TGTGCCAGCAGTGATGGGTTGGTGTACAATGAGCAGTTCTTC. It codes for CASSDGLVYNEQFF.

About this clonotype itself: A much bigger clone sits one base away, suggesting this may be a read error. The chain couples TRBV7-6 to TRBJ2-5; tentative D call: TRBD2 (6 bases). Germline CDR1 and CDR2: SGHVS and FNYEAQ. The CDR3 spans 15 residues. CDR3 loop: CANSLARGSQATQYF. The CDR3, as DNA: TGTGCCAACAGCTTAGCGCGGGGTAGCCAGGCGACCCAGTACTTC.

This clonotype came up many times. The chain combines TRBV12-3 or TRBV12-4 with TRBJ2-7; D possibly corresponds to TRBD2 (5 bases). Deletions cut 3 bases from V and 3 bases from J, with 15 bases between. The CDR3 has 15 residues. The CDR3 protein is CASSFFRGRNYEQYF. DNA for the CDR3: TGTGCCAGCAGTTTTTTCCGGGGTCGGAACTACGAGCAGTACTTC.

This clonotype was recorded many times. V usage is TRBV7-9 and J usage is TRBJ2-6; D is unresolved. The CDR3 contains 16 residues. The V end was cut by 5 bases, the J end by 0 bases, with 11 bases between. In germline, CDR1 is SEHNR, CDR2 FQNEAQ (reference sequence). Written as DNA, the CDR3 is TGTGCCAGCAGCCAGTTTCCCCGCTCTGGGGCCAACGTCCTGACTTTC. Translation gives CASSQFPRSGANVLTF.